Listed below are T cell receptor beta chains from one sample, sequenced in a study of T cell repertoires in cytomegalovirus infection. The antigens of these receptors remain unknown. TCRdb re-analysed the reads in MiXCR, keeping a single row per CDR3 protein. The data hold about 920,000 distinct CDR3 sequences, with around 32% observed a single time. Sequencing was performed on cultured CD8+ T cells from PBMCs, taken from culture after CMV antigen stimulation. All receptors derive from a human donor in good health (CMV status not recorded). Some clones in this sample may be carry-over from other donors' samples. The CDR3 runs from the conserved cysteine through the conserved F or W. The order of the fields is clone size, V gene, J gene, D gene, CDR3 protein, CDR3 DNA. A D gene is named only where the DNA matches it firmly. Rows give clone size only sometimes, using once, few, many, or a class for an expanded clone.

-	TRBV27	TRBJ2-3	-	CASNAGTSRGTQYF	TGTGCCAGCAACGCAGGGACTTCCAGGGGGACGCAGTATTTT
many	TRBV4-2	TRBJ2-5	-	CASSHRETQYF	TGTGCCAGCAGCCATAGAGAGACCCAGTACTTC
-	TRBV11-2	TRBJ1-1	-	CASSPWRGLSYTEAFF	TGTGCCAGCAGTCCCTGGAGGGGACTATCGTATACTGAAGCTTTCTTT
-	TRBV19	TRBJ1-1	-	CASRLPDVPEAFF	TGTGCCAGTAGGCTCCCAGACGTCCCTGAAGCTTTCTTT
-	TRBV28	TRBJ2-1	-	CASSFRALSSYNEQFF	TGTGCCAGCAGTTTCAGGGCCTTAAGCTCCTACAATGAGCAGTTCTTC
-	TRBV4-2	TRBJ2-2	TRBD2	CASSQTTGGPAGELFF	TGTGCCAGCAGCCAAACAACGGGGGGGCCGGCCGGGGAGCTGTTTTTT
-	TRBV11-3	TRBJ2-2	-	CASSTRVGGNTGELFF	TGTGCCAGCAGCACAAGAGTAGGGGGAAACACCGGGGAGCTGTTTTTT
-	TRBV4-1	TRBJ2-1	-	CASSQTMVVNEQFF	TGCGCCAGCAGCCAAACGATGGTAGTCAATGAGCAGTTCTTC
few	TRBV4-1	TRBJ1-1	TRBD1	CASSQARTGMNTEAFF	TGCGCCAGCAGCCAAGCCCGGACAGGGATGAACACTGAAGCTTTCTTT
few	TRBV27	TRBJ2-3	-	CASSPQRQAGDTQYF	TGTGCCAGCAGTCCCCAGCGACAGGCGGGAGATACGCAGTATTTT
-	TRBV15	TRBJ1-1	-	CATQGSTYTEAFF	TGTGCCACGCAAGGCAGCACCTACACTGAAGCTTTCTTT
-	TRBV28	TRBJ2-2	TRBD1	CASSYRFPGQGNTGELFF	TGTGCCAGCAGCTATCGTTTTCCGGGACAGGGGAACACCGGGGAGCTGTTTTTT
-	TRBV6-1	TRBJ2-4	TRBD1	CASSDRLQGYYKNIQYF	TGTGCCAGCAGTGACCGGCTACAGGGGTACTACAAAAACATTCAGTACTTC
-	TRBV28	TRBJ2-5	-	CASSFPLVPGETQYF	TGTGCCAGCAGTTTCCCTCTAGTCCCGGGGGAGACCCAGTACTTC
-	TRBV12-3/TRBV12-4	TRBJ2-5	-	CASSFEEAQYF	TGTGCCAGCAGTTTTGAAGAGGCCCAGTACTTC
-	TRBV6-6	TRBJ2-5	-	CASSWVVRETQYF	TGTGCCAGCAGCTGGGTAGTCAGAGAGACCCAGTACTTC
few	TRBV19	TRBJ2-1	-	CASSPADRNNEQFF	TGTGCCAGTAGTCCAGCGGACAGAAACAATGAGCAGTTCTTC
few	TRBV27	TRBJ1-1	-	CASSLNRVGTEAFF	TGTGCCAGCAGTTTAAACAGGGTGGGCACTGAAGCTTTCTTT
few	TRBV7-6	TRBJ2-3	-	CASSLGIALSTDTQYF	TGTGCCAGCAGCTTAGGGATCGCCCTAAGCACAGATACGCAGTATTTT
-	TRBV3-1	TRBJ1-2	TRBD1	CASSQQKGRWTGNNYGYTF	TGTGCCAGCAGCCAACAAAAAGGGCGATGGACAGGAAATAACTATGGCTACACCTTC
-	TRBV27	TRBJ1-1	-	CASTSWGTEAFF	TGTGCCAGCACCTCCTGGGGGACTGAAGCTTTCTTT
few	TRBV20-1	TRBJ2-1	TRBD1	CSARGTGQRIYEQFF	TGCAGTGCTAGAGGTACGGGACAGAGGATCTATGAGCAGTTCTTC
-	TRBV4-3	TRBJ2-5	TRBD2	CASSQELGLAGLRQETQYF	TGCGCCAGCAGCCAAGAATTGGGGCTAGCGGGCCTGCGTCAAGAGACCCAGTACTTC
-	TRBV7-6	TRBJ1-6	-	CASSLSLGQNSPLHF	TGTGCCAGCAGCTTAAGTCTGGGTCAGAATTCACCCCTCCACTTT
many	TRBV7-3	TRBJ1-1	-	CASSAPSPFTSTEAFF	TGTGCCAGCAGCGCGCCAAGCCCCTTTACTTCCACTGAAGCTTTCTTT
few	TRBV6-5	TRBJ2-5	-	CASSYSIYDRQETQYF	TGTGCCAGCAGTTACTCGATCTATGACAGGCAAGAGACCCAGTACTTC
-	TRBV12-3/TRBV12-4	TRBJ1-1	-	CASNIAPGLSTEAFF	TGTGCCAGCAACATAGCCCCAGGGTTGAGCACTGAAGCTTTCTTT
few	TRBV6-6	TRBJ1-1	-	CASSVQVGEAEAFF	TGTGCCAGCAGTGTACAGGTGGGAGAGGCTGAAGCTTTCTTT
once	TRBV13	TRBJ2-1	TRBD2	CASSGRSGGHYNEQFF	TGTGCCAGCAGCGGACGTAGCGGGGGACACTACAATGAGCAGTTCTTC
few	TRBV7-8	TRBJ2-1	-	CASSLGPTRHGNEQFF	TGTGCCAGCAGCTTAGGCCCCACACGCCATGGGAATGAGCAGTTCTTC
few	TRBV14	TRBJ1-2	TRBD1	CASSQVGRRGQSNYGYTF	TGTGCCAGCAGCCAAGTGGGTCGAAGGGGGCAATCTAACTATGGCTACACCTTC
-	TRBV3-1	TRBJ1-5	-	CASSQDPPAYSVYSNQPQHF	TGTGCCAGCAGCCAAGATCCCCCGGCATACTCTGTTTATAGCAATCAGCCCCAGCATTTT
-	TRBV27	TRBJ2-1	TRBD2	CASGTSSLEQFF	TGTGCCAGTGGGACTAGCAGTCTTGAGCAGTTCTTC
few	TRBV6-2/TRBV6-3	TRBJ2-1	TRBD1	CASMALKGGYEQFF	TGTGCCAGCATGGCGCTTAAAGGGGGCTATGAGCAGTTCTTC
-	TRBV4-1	TRBJ1-2	-	CASSRNGQDYGYTF	TGCGCCAGCAGCCGGAACGGACAAGACTATGGCTACACCTTC
many	TRBV19	TRBJ1-1	TRBD1	CASLRGTGMNTEAFF	TGTGCCAGTCTTCGGGGGACAGGGATGAACACTGAAGCTTTCTTT
few	TRBV7-8	TRBJ2-4	TRBD1	CASSPRQGAVKNIQYF	TGTGCCAGCAGCCCTCGACAGGGGGCCGTCAAAAACATTCAGTACTTC
-	TRBV7-9	TRBJ2-7	-	CASSPYREFPYEQYF	TGTGCCAGCAGTCCGTATCGGGAGTTCCCCTACGAGCAGTACTTC
many	TRBV19	TRBJ1-2	-	CASSIQEYAGDYGYTF	TGTGCCAGTAGTATACAGGAGTACGCCGGGGACTATGGCTACACCTTC
-	TRBV5-4	TRBJ1-2	-	CASSLGRGPYGYTF	TGTGCCAGCAGCTTAGGACGGGGTCCCTATGGCTACACCTTC
-	TRBV29-1	TRBJ1-5	-	CSARDRNQPQHF	TGCAGCGCGCGGGATCGCAATCAGCCCCAGCATTTT
-	TRBV6-5	TRBJ1-2	-	CASSYSGADYGYTF	TGTGCCAGCAGTTACTCGGGGGCAGATTATGGCTACACCTTC
few	TRBV2	TRBJ1-2	-	CASSVLGLANYGYTF	TGTGCCAGCAGTGTGTTGGGGTTAGCTAACTATGGCTACACCTTC
few	TRBV20-1	TRBJ1-1	TRBD1	CSAMTGSYTEAFF	TGCAGTGCGATGACAGGGTCGTACACTGAAGCTTTCTTT
few	TRBV6-6	TRBJ1-5	-	CASSYSLEAQHF	TGTGCCAGCAGTTACTCGCTAGAAGCCCAGCATTTT
-	TRBV19	TRBJ1-4	-	CASTGTLEKLFF	TGTGCCAGTACAGGGACTTTGGAAAAACTGTTTTTT
-	TRBV7-9	TRBJ2-2	-	CASIQGELFF	TGTGCCAGCATCCAAGGGGAGCTGTTTTTT
few	TRBV6-1	TRBJ2-5	TRBD2	CASSPRLAGVPQETQYF	TGTGCCAGCAGTCCCCGACTAGCGGGGGTCCCCCAAGAGACCCAGTACTTC
few	TRBV12-3/TRBV12-4	TRBJ1-2	-	CASSLEQSYGYTF	TGTGCCAGCAGTTTAGAACAGAGCTATGGCTACACCTTC
many	TRBV4-1	TRBJ2-7	-	CASSQVSNGDYEQYF	TGCGCCAGCAGCCAAGTTAGTAACGGGGACTACGAGCAGTACTTC
-	TRBV29-1	TRBJ2-7	-	CSVEDPSSYEQYF	TGCAGCGTTGAAGATCCGAGCTCCTACGAGCAGTACTTC
few	TRBV19	TRBJ1-1	-	CASRTRFRQFEQNTEAFF	TGTGCCAGTAGAACCCGCTTCCGACAGTTTGAACAGAACACTGAAGCTTTCTTT
-	TRBV20-1	TRBJ2-2	-	CSARVRLAGELFF	TGCAGTGCTAGAGTACGGTTAGCCGGGGAGCTGTTTTTT
-	TRBV20-1	TRBJ1-2	-	CSARSGTNYGYTF	TGCAGTGCTAGAAGCGGGACGAACTATGGCTACACCTTC